These 21 T cell receptor beta chains came from one sample sequenced in a study of T cells in Graves' hyperthyroidism and ophthalmopathy. Amplification yielded TCR beta CDR3 regions, with RNA transcripts as the source. A first-round RT-PCR of the TCR CDR3 used the HTBI primer set. TCRdb analysed the multiplex PCR reads with MiXCR anew, one entry per CDR3 protein. Found here are about 410,000 distinct CDR3 sequences, about 14% of them singletons; the top ten hold around 13%. Sequenced sample: blood. Receptors were obtained from a young man with Graves' ophthalmopathy.

There are a few counts of this clonotype. This rearrangement joins TRBV4-2 to TRBJ2-1; D not certain. CDR1 and CDR2 (germline): LGHNA, YNFKEQ. There are 14 residues in the CDR3. With 0 bases removed from V and 10 bases from J, the gap between germline ends came to 13 bases. The CDR3 DNA reads as TGTGCCAGCAGCCAAGATGTACCCCCCCGGGAGCAGTTCTTC. It yields the protein CASSQDVPPREQFF.

This clonotype has at least ten counts. This chain links TRBV19 with TRBJ1-2; TRBD1 agrees at 10 bases. This CDR3 spans 13 amino acids. CDR1 is LNHDA and CDR2 is SQIVND in the germline V gene (reference sequence). Trimming at V came to 5 bases and at J to 5 bases, leaving 2 bases not matched to a gene. The CDR3 bases are TGTGCCAGTAGTGGGGACAGGGGTTATGGCTACACCTTC. It yields the protein CASSGDRGYGYTF. The full variable domain, completed using reference TRBV19 and TRBJ1-2, is DGGITQSPKYLFRKEGQNVTLSCEQNLNHDAMYWYRQDPGQGLRLIYYSQIVNDFQKGDIAEGYSVSREKKESFPLTVTSAQKNPTAFYLCASSGDRGYGYTFGSGTRLTVV.

The sample holds many counts of this clonotype. The chain carries TRBV20-1 and TRBJ2-3, with TRBD2 matching 9 bases. The V and J ends lost 7 bases and 2 bases, in that order; junction bases with no gene match: 4. CDR3 size: 13 residues. Germline CDR1 DFQATT, CDR2 SNEGSKA (reference sequence). The chain's CDR3 is CSGSSGDTDTQYF. The CDR3 nucleotides are TGCAGTGGTTCTAGCGGGGACACAGATACGCAGTATTTT.

The chain is built from TRBV10-3 and TRBJ2-3; D uncertain. V lost 0 bases to trimming and J lost 5 bases, with 6 bases between them. Germline loops: CDR1 ENHRY, CDR2 SYGVKD. This CDR3 has 13 residues. The chain's CDR3 is CAISESLKDTQYF. The CDR3 nucleotides are TGTGCCATCAGTGAGTCTTTAAAAGATACGCAGTATTTT.

This clonotype occurred many times. The CDR3 nucleotides are TGCAGCGTTGTATCAGGTGCACCCTACGAGCAGTACTTC. Its protein is CSVVSGAPYEQYF. The chain links TRBV29-1 to TRBJ2-7; D not certain. The germline gives CDR1 SQVTM, CDR2 ANQGSEA. Trimming removed 4 bases at V and 2 bases at J, with 12 bases between. There are 13 residues in the CDR3.

The CDR3 sequence: CASSRGLVPYEQYF. CDR3 DNA sequence: TGTGCCAGCAGCCGTGGCTTAGTTCCCTACGAGCAGTACTTC. The rearrangement uses TRBV7-2 and TRBJ2-7; the D is unclear. Germline V gene lookup returns CDR1 SGHTA and CDR2 FQGNSA. The length of the CDR3 is 14 residues. Trimming pared 5 bases from V and 2 bases from J, leaving 13 bases between.

Many counts were recorded for this clonotype. The chain couples TRBV30 to TRBJ1-2, with a tentative D call TRBD1 (5 bases). Trimming shortened V by 5 bases and J by 7 bases, and 17 bases separated the two germline ends. This CDR3 region has 13 residues. The germline CDR1 and CDR2 sequences are GTSNPN and SVGIG (reference sequence). The CDR3 is CAWGQLLGGGYTF. The CDR3, as DNA: TGTGCCTGGGGTCAGCTCTTGGGGGGTGGCTACACCTTC.

This clonotype was detected many times. The V gene is TRBV3-1, the J gene TRBJ2-1; 10 nucleotides line up with TRBD2. Trimming cost V 7 bases and J 4 bases; bases outside gene matches: 7. There are 15 residues in the CDR3. CDR1 is LGHDT and CDR2 is YNNKEL in the germline V gene (reference sequence). Here the CDR3 reads CASTRGLAEYNEQFF. As DNA, the CDR3 is TGTGCCAGCACCCGAGGACTAGCGGAGTACAATGAGCAGTTCTTC.

This chain joins TRBV20-1 and TRBJ2-1, with 10 positions matching TRBD2. This CDR3 comprises 15 residues. Trimming removed 0 bases from V and 6 bases from J; junction bases left unmatched: 5. The germline V gene encodes CDR1 DFQATT and CDR2 SNEGSKA (reference sequence). The DNA for the CDR3 is TGCAGTGCTAGAGACCCGACTAGCGGGCCCAATGAGCAGTTCTTC. Translation: CSARDPTSGPNEQFF.

This clonotype was seen ten or more times. The chain is built from TRBV7-9 and TRBJ2-7; TRBD1 agrees at 8 bases. The V and J ends lost 5 bases and 3 bases, in that order; junction bases with no gene match: 12. This CDR3 region has 16 residues. Germline loops: CDR1 SEHNR, CDR2 FQNEAQ (reference sequence). The CDR3 spells CASSNRRGRGVYEQYF. CDR3 sequence (DNA): TGTGCCAGCAGCAACCGCAGGGGGCGCGGAGTCTACGAGCAGTACTTC.

This clonotype showed up many times. V gene TRBV6-2 or TRBV6-3 combines with J gene TRBJ2-1; a possible D gene is TRBD2 (6 bases). Trimming removed 0 bases from V and 4 bases from J, with 10 bases in between. The V gene's germline CDR1 is MNHEY and CDR2 SVGEGT. The length of the CDR3 is 15 residues. The CDR3 is CASSYSQRAYNEQFF. The CDR3 DNA sequence: TGTGCCAGCAGTTACTCCCAGCGGGCATACAATGAGCAGTTCTTC.

This clonotype was seen only a few times. Sequence at one end of the junction differs from germline and may be a read error. This chain joins TRBV7-7 and TRBJ2-1, with 13 bases matching TRBD2. CDR1 is SSHAT, CDR2 FNYEAQ, per germline (reference sequence). The CDR3 is made up of 17 amino acids. The CDR3 is CASSLNSGLAGVNEQFF. DNA for the CDR3: TGTGCTAGCAGCTTAAATTCCGGACTAGCGGGAGTTAATGAGCAGTTCTTC. Full variable domain (outside the CDR3, taken from reference TRBV7-7 and TRBJ2-1): GAGVSQSPRYKVTKRGQDVTLRCDPISSHATLYWYQQALGQGPEFLTYFNYEAQPDKSGLPSDRFSAERPEGSISTLTIQRTEQRDSAMYRCASSLNSGLAGVNEQFFGPGTRLTVL.

This clonotype was recorded at least ten times. This chain connects TRBV10-3 to TRBJ1-1; D remains ambiguous. V lost 7 bases, J lost 0 bases, and 9 bases lay in between. The CDR3 length is 13 residues. Germline V lookup: CDR1 ENHRY, CDR2 SYGVKD. Here the CDR3 reads CAIISVLNTEAFF. The CDR3 DNA follows: TGTGCCATCATCTCGGTTCTGAACACTGAAGCTTTCTTT.

This clonotype occurred many times. The chain is built from TRBV11-1 and TRBJ2-7; weak D call: TRBD2 (5 bases). V was pared by 0 bases and J by 3 bases, with 9 bases between. The length of the CDR3 is 14 residues. CDR1 and CDR2 from the germline V gene are SGHAT and FQDESV (reference sequence). This CDR3 is CASSLASGHYEQYF. CDR3 DNA: TGTGCCAGCAGCTTAGCAAGCGGTCACTACGAGCAGTACTTC.

Ten or more counts support this clonotype. The chain links TRBV28 to TRBJ2-3, with D unclear. Germline values: CDR1 MDHEN, CDR2 SYDVKM. The V gene lost 3 bases and the J gene lost 2 bases, with 15 bases spanning the gap. The CDR3 loop spans 16 amino acids. The CDR3 coding sequence is TGTGCCAGCAGTTTGGGTTCTTCAATCCCCACAGATACGCAGTATTTT. Its protein product is CASSLGSSIPTDTQYF.

For the CDR3, the DNA is TGTGCCAGTACCCGGGGGGGGGCCAACGTCCTGACTTTC. Residues: CASTRGGANVLTF. The chain uses TRBV19 and TRBJ2-6, with a tentative D call TRBD2 (6 bases). The germline CDR1 and CDR2 sequences are LNHDA and SQIVND (reference sequence). Trimming stripped 7 bases from V and 4 bases from J, with 8 bases between. The CDR3 is made up of 13 amino acids.

This clonotype has a handful of counts. This rearrangement joins TRBV12-3 or TRBV12-4 to TRBJ2-5; maybe TRBD2 (6 bases). Trimming left V 8 bases short and J 7 bases short, with 11 bases between. CDR3 length: 11 amino acids. As DNA, the CDR3 is TGTGCCAGCCGGTCCGGGGGGACCCAGTACTTC. Translating gives CASRSGGTQYF.

This chain links TRBV20-1 with TRBJ1-1; D is perhaps TRBD1 (5 bases). The CDR3 sequence is 13 residues long. V gave up 1 base and J gave up 1 base, with 7 bases separating them. Germline V gene sequence: CDR1 DFQATT, CDR2 SNEGSKA (reference sequence). The CDR3 DNA sequence: TGCAGTGCTAGAGGGGGGGGGAACACTGAAGCTTTCTTT. Protein product: CSARGGGNTEAFF.

This clonotype was seen at least ten times. This chain links TRBV30 with TRBJ2-1; D is uncertain. The CDR3 totals 13 residues. Deletions cut 3 bases from V and 5 bases from J, with 11 bases between. Looked up from germline, CDR1 is GTSNPN and CDR2 is SVGIG (reference sequence). CDR3 in DNA: TGTGCCTGGAGCTTGCTTCGGAACAATGAGCAGTTCTTC. This translates into CAWSLLRNNEQFF.

Here the CDR3 reads CSVESPTNEQFF. Written as DNA, the CDR3 is TGCAGTGTTGAGTCCCCCACCAATGAGCAGTTCTTC. V usage is TRBV20-1 and J usage is TRBJ2-1; D is unresolved. The CDR3 is made up of 12 amino acids. Germline V gene data show CDR1 as DFQATT and CDR2 as SNEGSKA (reference sequence). The V end lost 7 bases, the J end lost 6 bases, and 13 bases lay between the germline ends.

In its sample, this clonotype was seen a few times. This chain connects TRBV5-1 to TRBJ1-1, with a possible D match to TRBD1 (5 bases). Trimming removed 4 bases at V and 5 bases at J, with 12 bases between. The germline gives CDR1 SGHRS, CDR2 YFSETQ. CDR3 length: 13 residues. The CDR3 spells CASSGGGETEAFF. The CDR3 DNA is TGCGCCAGCAGCGGGGGGGGAGAGACTGAAGCTTTCTTT. Based on the CDR3 plus reference TRBV5-1 and TRBJ1-1, the full variable domain is KAGVTQTPRYLIKTRGQQVTLSCSPISGHRSVSWYQQTPGQGLQFLFEYFSETQRNKGNFPGRFSGRQFSNSRSEMNVSTLELGDSALYLCASSGGGETEAFFGQGTRLTVV.